One T cell receptor beta chain is described in this entry. This specimen includes other DNA sequences encoding the same CDR3. The sample originates from a study of shared clonotypes between healthy human individuals. Using immunoSEQ multiplex PCR, the repertoire was profiled, and TCRdb retains in-frame clones only, with some absent. The sample holds some 630,000 clones; about two thirds are singletons and the top ten take about 1.8%. Trimming removed 3 bases at V and 1 base at J, with 6 bases between. CDR3 length equals 13 residues. From germline, CDR1 is MDHEN and CDR2 SYDVKM. The chain combines TRBV28 with TRBJ1-2, with D perhaps matching TRBD1 (5 bases). The TCR comes from a woman between 25 and 40 years old in good health. Input material: memory CD4+ T cells sorted from blood. The subset was: CD45RA-negative fraction. The chain's CDR3 is CASSFGGNYGYTF. DNA of the CDR3: TGTGCCAGCAGTTTCGGGGGTAACTATGGCTACACCTTC.